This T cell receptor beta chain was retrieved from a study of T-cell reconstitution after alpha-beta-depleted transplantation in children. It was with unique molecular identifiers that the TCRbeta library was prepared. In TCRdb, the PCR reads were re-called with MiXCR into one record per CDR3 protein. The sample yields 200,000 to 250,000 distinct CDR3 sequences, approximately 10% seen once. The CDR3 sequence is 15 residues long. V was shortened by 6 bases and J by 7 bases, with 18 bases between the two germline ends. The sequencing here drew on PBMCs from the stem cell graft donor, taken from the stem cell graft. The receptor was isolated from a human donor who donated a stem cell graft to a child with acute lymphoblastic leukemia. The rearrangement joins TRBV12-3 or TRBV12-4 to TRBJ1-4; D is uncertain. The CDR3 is CASRKQALISEKLFF. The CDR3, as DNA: TGTGCCAGCAGAAAGCAAGCCCTTATATCTGAAAAACTGTTTTTT.